This entry features one TCR beta chain sequence. Its antigen is still unknown. This CDR3 has 14 residues. CDR1 and CDR2 from the germline V gene are SGDLS and YYNGEE. This sample stems from a study of CXCR3-negative and CXCR3-positive naive CD8 T cells. The study, taken as a whole, reports: TCR strength was inferred from TRB CDR3 properties, while surface CD5 was comparable between naive subsets.

UMI-labeled 5' RACE yielded the TRB cDNA libraries. For each CDR3 protein, TCRdb gives one entry from its re-call of the 5' RACE reads, without DNA. The sample data list some 67,000 distinct CDR3 sequences. The source of this sequence is a human donor in good health. Some clones in this sample may be carry-over from other donors' samples. The source material was naive CXCR3- CD8+ T cells from blood. The subset denotes: CD45RO-CCR7+CD27+CD95- naive CD8+ T cells lacking CXCR3 (TNR3-). This rearrangement joins TRBV9 to TRBJ2-7; TCRdb selects TRBD1, and the lack of DNA leaves this call unchecked. The CDR3 spells CASSGRDSLPEQYF. Based on the CDR3 plus reference TRBV9 and TRBJ2-7, the full variable domain is DSGVTQTPKHLITATGQRVTLRCSPRSGDLSVYWYQQSLDQGLQFLIQYYNGEERAKGNILERFSAQQFPDLHSELNLSSLELGDSALYFCASSGRDSLPEQYFGPGTRLTVT.